Listed below are T cell receptor beta chains from one sample, sequenced in a study of CD8 T cells in Susac syndrome. TCRdb re-analysed the immunoSEQ multiplex PCR reads in MiXCR, keeping a single row per CDR3 protein. The sample carries around 110,000 distinct CDR3 sequences, roughly 95% recorded once. The sequencing sample was made of CD4+ T cells from PBMCs. The receptors were gathered from a human donor with Susac syndrome. The CDR3 runs from the conserved cysteine through the conserved F or W. D genes are given only for firm matches. Some rows have no size entry. The others give once, few or many, or a class for an expanded clone.

-,TRBJ1-5,-,TRBV28,CASSRGLINQPQHF,TGTGCCAGCAGCCGAGGACTGATCAATCAGCCCCAGCATTTT
-,TRBJ1-1,-,TRBV29-1,CSVERQSNTEAFF,TGCAGCGTTGAACGGCAGTCGAACACTGAAGCTTTCTTT
-,TRBJ1-4,-,TRBV20-1,CSANDRRGSEKLFF,TGCAGTGCCAACGACAGGCGGGGCTCTGAAAAACTGTTTTTT
TRBD2,TRBJ2-2,-,TRBV5-1,CASSPGTSGTGELFF,TGCGCCAGCAGCCCAGGGACTAGCGGTACCGGGGAGCTGTTTTTT
-,TRBJ1-2,-,TRBV7-3,CASSLTSVDGYTF,TGTGCCAGCAGCTTAACGTCCGTCGATGGCTACACCTTC
TRBD1,TRBJ1-1,once,TRBV3-1,CASSPATGRTEAFF,TGTGCCAGCAGCCCTGCGACAGGGAGGACTGAAGCTTTCTTT
TRBD1,TRBJ2-7,-,TRBV20-1,CSAHPGTGDEQYF,TGCAGTGCTCACCCCGGGACAGGGGACGAGCAGTACTTC
TRBD1,TRBJ1-5,-,TRBV5-6,CASSAYRGSAQPQHF,TGTGCCAGCAGCGCCTACAGGGGAAGCGCTCAGCCCCAGCATTTT
-,TRBJ2-1,-,TRBV7-8,CASSPHGDPYNEQFF,TGTGCCAGCAGCCCCCACGGAGACCCCTACAATGAGCAGTTCTTC
TRBD2,TRBJ2-1,-,TRBV5-1,CASSLPSGYNEQFF,TGCGCCAGCAGCTTGCCTAGCGGCTACAATGAGCAGTTCTTC
TRBD1,TRBJ2-1,-,TRBV5-1,CASSFVGQGRNEQFF,TGCGCCAGCAGCTTTGTGGGACAGGGTAGAAATGAGCAGTTCTTC
-,TRBJ1-2,-,TRBV7-2,CASSLLGEGYTF,TGTGCCAGCAGCTTATTGGGGGAGGGCTACACCTTC
TRBD2,TRBJ2-7,-,TRBV20-1,CSARQLAGVSEQYF,TGCAGTGCTAGACAGCTAGCGGGAGTAAGCGAGCAGTACTTC
TRBD2,TRBJ2-5,-,TRBV7-9,CASSFITSETAEDF,TGTGCCAGCAGCTTTATCACTAGCGAGACAGCGGAGGACTTC
-,TRBJ2-1,-,TRBV18,CASSPRTDNEQFF,TGTGCCAGCTCACCACGGACAGACAATGAGCAGTTCTTC
-,TRBJ1-4,-,TRBV7-6,CASSLDPSGGKLFF,TGTGCCAGCAGCTTAGACCCGAGCGGTGGAAAACTGTTTTTT
-,TRBJ2-7,-,TRBV20-1,CSASQGGSNEQYF,TGCAGTGCTAGCCAGGGAGGTAGTAACGAGCAGTACTTC
TRBD1,TRBJ1-1,-,TRBV12-3/TRBV12-4,CASRGQGTEAFF,TGTGCCAGCAGGGGACAGGGAACTGAAGCTTTCTTT
-,TRBJ2-1,-,TRBV12-3/TRBV12-4,CASTLYNEQFF,TGTGCCAGCACCCTCTACAATGAGCAGTTCTTC
TRBD2,TRBJ2-3,once,TRBV5-4,CASSSGLAGKADTQYF,TGTGCCAGCAGCTCCGGACTAGCGGGAAAGGCAGATACGCAGTATTTT
-,TRBJ1-2,-,TRBV12-3/TRBV12-4,CASSFNYGYTF,TGTGCCAGCAGTTTCAACTATGGCTACACCTTC
TRBD2,TRBJ2-1,-,TRBV30,CAWSVRDSGISYNEQFF,TGTGCCTGGAGTGTACGGGATAGCGGGATATCCTACAATGAGCAGTTCTTC
-,TRBJ2-5,-,TRBV4-2,CASSQRGEGETQYF,TGTGCCAGCAGCCAAAGGGGGGAGGGGGAGACCCAGTACTTC
-,TRBJ1-5,-,TRBV15,CATSRDLKQPQHF,TGTGCCACCAGCAGAGATCTAAAGCAGCCCCAGCATTTT
TRBD1,TRBJ1-5,-,TRBV25-1,CASSGGTGLNQPQHF,TGTGCCAGCAGTGGGGGGACAGGACTCAATCAGCCCCAGCATTTT
TRBD1,TRBJ1-1,once,TRBV7-2,CASSLDRENTEAFF,TGTGCCAGCAGCCTGGACAGGGAGAACACTGAAGCTTTCTTT
TRBD2,TRBJ2-7,-,TRBV11-2,CASSVASGSSYEQYF,TGTGCCAGCAGCGTCGCTAGCGGGAGCTCCTACGAGCAGTACTTC
TRBD2,TRBJ2-5,-,TRBV6-5,CASSTRLAGVETQYF,TGTGCCAGCAGCACCCGACTAGCGGGAGTTGAGACCCAGTACTTC
-,TRBJ1-1,-,TRBV2,CASGVNTEAFF,TGTGCCAGCGGGGTTAACACTGAAGCTTTCTTT
-,TRBJ1-2,-,TRBV29-1,CSAEVLFYGYTF,TGCAGCGCTGAGGTCCTCTTCTATGGCTACACCTTC
-,TRBJ2-1,once,TRBV7-2,CASSPRGPTYNEQFF,TGTGCCAGCAGCCCCAGGGGCCCTACGTACAATGAGCAGTTCTTC
-,TRBJ2-5,-,TRBV6-1,CASRSGPTAQYF,TGTGCCAGCAGATCCGGGCCGACGGCCCAGTACTTC
-,TRBJ2-2,-,TRBV29-1,CSVEIGFAGELFF,TGCAGCGTTGAAATCGGGTTCGCCGGGGAGCTGTTTTTT
-,TRBJ2-5,-,TRBV7-2,CASSPGPSETQYF,TGTGCCAGCAGCCCCGGACCGTCAGAGACCCAGTACTTC
-,TRBJ1-5,-,TRBV10-3,CAISVRSNQPQHF,TGTGCCATCAGTGTCCGGAGCAATCAGCCCCAGCATTTT
-,TRBJ1-2,once,TRBV6-5,CASSFHTGSGYTF,TGTGCCAGCAGTTTTCACACAGGAAGTGGCTACACCTTC
-,TRBJ2-7,-,TRBV20-1,CSASERGRSLYGQYF,TGCAGTGCTAGTGAGCGAGGCCGTTCTCTCTACGGGCAGTACTTC
-,TRBJ2-7,-,TRBV24-1,CATSDSDGASYEQYF,TGTGCCACCAGTGATTCTGACGGCGCCTCCTACGAGCAGTACTTC
-,TRBJ2-7,-,TRBV6-6,CASRGVDEQYF,TGTGCCAGCCGCGGGGTCGACGAGCAGTACTTC
TRBD1,TRBJ2-7,-,TRBV6-6,CASSWTGESREQYF,TGTGCCAGCAGTTGGACAGGGGAGTCGCGCGAGCAGTACTTC
-,TRBJ2-5,-,TRBV29-1,CSVGSETNQETQYF,TGCAGCGTTGGGTCCGAAACCAACCAAGAGACCCAGTACTTC
-,TRBJ1-1,-,TRBV29-1,CSVVRQGLDTEAFF,TGCAGCGTCGTCAGGCAGGGGCTGGACACTGAAGCTTTCTTT
-,TRBJ1-5,-,TRBV20-1,CSASSDSNQPQHF,TGCAGTGCTAGTTCGGACAGCAATCAGCCCCAGCATTTT
TRBD1,TRBJ2-5,-,TRBV18,CASSSRDREETQYF,TGTGCCAGCTCATCCCGGGACAGGGAAGAGACCCAGTACTTC
TRBD1,TRBJ2-2,-,TRBV7-2,CASSLRQGFTGELFF,TGTGCCAGCAGCTTAAGACAGGGATTCACCGGGGAGCTGTTTTTT
-,TRBJ1-4,-,TRBV12-3/TRBV12-4,CASSRDTHEKLFF,TGTGCCAGCAGTCGGGACACTCATGAAAAACTGTTTTTT
TRBD1,TRBJ1-1,-,TRBV30,CAWSRTGGTEAFF,TGTGCCTGGAGCCGGACAGGGGGCACTGAAGCTTTCTTT
TRBD1,TRBJ1-1,-,TRBV20-1,CSARGTVNTEAFF,TGCAGTGCTAGGGGGACAGTGAACACTGAAGCTTTCTTT
-,TRBJ2-3,-,TRBV29-1,CSVDPIGPTTDTQYF,TGCAGCGTTGATCCAATCGGGCCAACCACAGATACGCAGTATTTT